The 6 T cell receptor beta chains reported below all come from one sample, sequenced in a study of molecular identifiers for immune sequencing clone quantification (dated 2018 in TCRdb). The method was PCR. Reads for this sample came from an Illumina MiSeq. In-frame beta chains were kept once TCRdb had trimmed the public reads at Q25 with fastp and called clones with MiXCR. One record per CDR3 amino acid sequence lists the most common genes and DNA. Present in this sample are fewer than 25,000 distinct CDR3 sequences, 20% to 25% of which were seen just once. About 6.4% of the sample is in the top ten clones. Source material: naive CD8+ T cells from blood, with Jurkat cell RNA spiked in. Sample cell subset or site, as interpreted from the label and publication: FACS-sorted CD8+CD4-CCR7+CD45RA+ naive T cells. Receptors originate from a human donor in good health. Some libraries in this study had Jurkat cell RNA spiked in.

With regard to this clonotype: In this CDR3 the conserved last residue, phenylalanine or tryptophan, is missing, so a read error is likely. V is TRBV4-1 and J is TRBJ2-7; no firm D call. CDR3 length: 13 residues. V dropped 5 bases and J dropped 4 bases, with 12 bases sitting between them. Germline CDR1 is MGHRA and CDR2 is YSYEKL. CDR3 loop: CASSVLLEYEQYS. In DNA form, the CDR3 reads TGCGCCAGCAGCGTCCTCCTGGAGTACGAGCAGTACTCC.

The table lists this clonotype with many counts. The chain couples TRBV4-3 to TRBJ2-7, with TRBD2 as a possible D gene (5 bases). CDR3 length: 16 amino acids. With 0 bases removed from V and 1 base from J, the gap between germline ends came to 13 bases. CDR1 is LGHNA and CDR2 is YSLEER in the germline V gene. Here the CDR3 reads CASSQEAEVRSYEQYF. CDR3 DNA sequence: TGCGCCAGCAGCCAAGAAGCGGAGGTCAGGTCCTACGAGCAGTACTTC.

This clonotype has a count of ten or more. The rearrangement joins TRBV12-3 or TRBV12-4 to TRBJ1-5; no firm D call. CDR3 length: 13 amino acids. Between the trimmed V and J ends, which lost 3 bases and 5 bases, there was a span of 8 bases. The CDR3 spells CASSFGVDQPQHF. The CDR3 region has the DNA TGTGCCAGCAGTTTCGGAGTCGATCAGCCCCAGCATTTT.

This clonotype was counted at least ten times. The chain recombines TRBV7-9 with TRBJ2-1; D remains unclear. Germline V CDR1 and CDR2: SEHNR, FQNEAQ (reference sequence). The CDR3 sequence is 11 residues long. Between the trimmed V and J ends, which lost 7 bases and 9 bases, there was a span of 10 bases. DNA for the CDR3: TGTGCCAGCACCCCGGGTTCTGAGCAGTTCTTC. Protein: CASTPGSEQFF.

This clonotype was recorded at least ten times. The V call is TRBV6-1, the J call TRBJ1-2; 9 bases match TRBD1. From germline, CDR1 is MNHNS and CDR2 SASEGT. Germline trimming cut 2 bases from V and 8 bases from J; bases unmatched to any gene: 9. This CDR3 is built from 15 residues. CDR3 protein: CASSERTGGVWGYTF. Written as DNA, the CDR3 is TGTGCCAGCAGTGAAAGAACAGGGGGCGTTTGGGGCTACACCTTC.

Comment on this clonotype: This may be a read error, as it is one base from a much larger clone. The chain is built from TRBV29-1 and TRBJ2-2; weak D call: TRBD1 (5 bases). This CDR3 region has 12 residues. Germline V gene data show CDR1 as SQVTM and CDR2 as ANQGSEA. The ends were cut back, 5 bases at V and 7 bases at J, with 11 bases in the middle. The CDR3 sequence is CSVLQGVGELFF. CDR3 bases: TGCAGCGTTCTCCAGGGCGTCGGGGAGCTGTTTTTT.